What follows are 15 T cell receptor beta chains derived from one specimen sequenced in a study of T cells in Graves' hyperthyroidism and ophthalmopathy. There were TCR beta CDR3 regions amplified from RNA transcripts. HTBI primers were used for first-round RT-PCR of the TCR CDR3. TCRdb processed the multiplex PCR reads anew with MiXCR; each CDR3 protein has one entry. Of a few hundred thousand distinct CDR3 sequences in the sample, 21% were seen once. Source material: blood. The receptor set was obtained from a woman aged 45-60 years with Graves' hyperthyroidism.

In its sample, this clonotype was seen many times. The chain carries TRBV3-1 and TRBJ2-5, with 11 bases fitting TRBD1. This CDR3 contains 14 residues. Germline lookup yields CDR1 LGHDT and CDR2 YNNKEL (reference sequence). With V trimmed by 3 bases and J by 5 bases, 2 bases remained unmatched. This chain's CDR3 is CASSHGDRGETQYF. CDR3 in DNA: TGTGCCAGCAGCCATGGGGACAGGGGGGAGACCCAGTACTTC.

In this sample, this clonotype turned up many times. The chain is built from TRBV12-3 or TRBV12-4 and TRBJ1-5; D unresolved. This CDR3 region has 19 residues. The germline V and J ends were trimmed by 5 bases and 0 bases, with 23 bases remaining between them. CDR3 nucleotides: TGTGCCAGCAGTCTCCTCTTAGGTTCCGGGATCCTTAGCAATCAGCCCCAGCATTTT. Residues: CASSLLLGSGILSNQPQHF.

The V call is TRBV20-1, the J call TRBJ2-7, with D perhaps matching TRBD1 (6 bases). The CDR3 has 15 residues. Germline V gene lookup returns CDR1 DFQATT and CDR2 SNEGSKA (reference sequence). V was clipped by 0 bases and J by 6 bases, with 18 bases between them. The CDR3 reads CSARDQQGPDTEQYF. The CDR3 nucleotides are TGCAGTGCTAGAGATCAACAGGGACCTGATACCGAGCAGTACTTC.

This clonotype was seen a few times. V usage is TRBV6-6 and J usage is TRBJ1-6; 8 nucleotides align to TRBD1. With 0 bases clipped from V and 0 bases from J, the junction kept 4 bases outside the gene matches. The CDR3 is 18 residues long. Germline loops: CDR1 MNHNY, CDR2 SVGAGI (reference sequence). CDR3 amino acids: CASSYSGQGSSYNSPLHF. CDR3 bases: TGTGCCAGCAGTTACTCCGGACAGGGTAGCTCCTATAATTCACCCCTCCACTTT.

The chain employs TRBV12-3 or TRBV12-4 and TRBJ2-3; TRBD1 agrees at 10 bases. The CDR3 has 15 amino acids. V lost 2 bases, J lost 4 bases, and 3 bases stayed unmatched. CDR3 amino acids: CASSLRQGAADTQYF. The DNA for the CDR3 is TGTGCCAGCAGTTTAAGACAGGGGGCCGCAGATACGCAGTATTTT.

The J gene is TRBJ2-5, the V gene TRBV12-3 or TRBV12-4, with TRBD2 matching over 9 bases. With 7 bases clipped from V and 5 bases from J, the junction kept 14 bases outside the gene matches. This CDR3 region has 16 residues. The CDR3 DNA reads as TGTGCCAGCACCCCCAGGGGCGGGAGGGCCGGGGAGACCCAGTACTTC. This translates into CASTPRGGRAGETQYF.

This clonotype came up a few times. V and J are TRBV27 and TRBJ2-1; D gene ambiguous. The CDR3 extends over 15 amino acids. Germline V lookup: CDR1 MNHEY, CDR2 SMNVEV (reference sequence). V was shortened by 2 bases and J by 1 base, with 9 bases between the two germline ends. The CDR3 nucleotides are TGTGCCAGCAGTTTAGGGCTACCATCCTACAATGAGCAGTTCTTC. This sequence encodes CASSLGLPSYNEQFF.

This clonotype came up many times. The V and J genes are TRBV7-2 and TRBJ2-7; D gene ambiguous. In germline, CDR1 is SGHTA, CDR2 FQGNSA. The length of the CDR3 is 13 residues. The ends were cut back, 0 bases at V and 4 bases at J, with 7 bases in the middle. The CDR3 reads CASSLASTYEQYF. DNA for the CDR3: TGTGCCAGCAGCTTAGCGTCTACATACGAGCAGTACTTC.

This clonotype was recorded many times. The genes are TRBV20-1 and TRBJ2-7; D gene ambiguous. Germline V gene sequence: CDR1 DFQATT, CDR2 SNEGSKA (reference sequence). V was trimmed by 5 bases and J by 0 bases, leaving 5 bases between them. The CDR3 runs to 11 residues. Here the CDR3 DNA reads TGCAGTGCTGGCAGCTCCTACGAGCAGTACTTC. Translation gives CSAGSSYEQYF.

The gene calls are TRBV2 and TRBJ1-1; maybe TRBD1 (6 bases). The CDR3 consists of 14 residues. From germline, CDR1 is SNHLY and CDR2 FYNNEI. V dropped 7 bases and J dropped 7 bases, with 19 bases sitting between them. The CDR3 region is CASTSQQGEVEAFF. The CDR3 coding sequence is TGTGCCAGCACAAGCCAACAGGGTGAGGTTGAAGCTTTCTTT. Using reference TRBV2 and TRBJ1-1 for the parts outside the CDR3, the full variable domain is EPEVTQTPSHQVTQMGQEVILRCVPISNHLYFYWYRQILGQKVEFLVSFYNNEISEKSEIFDDQFSVERPDGSNFTLKIRSTKLEDSAMYFCASTSQQGEVEAFFGQGTRLTVV.

This clonotype was counted ten times or more. V usage is TRBV5-1 and J usage is TRBJ2-3, with D perhaps assigned TRBD1 or TRBD2 (6 bases each). The CDR3 loop spans 16 amino acids. Trimming removed 0 bases at V and 1 base at J, with 12 bases between. Germline V gene data show CDR1 as SGHRS and CDR2 as YFSETQ. For the CDR3, the DNA is TGCGCCAGCAGCTTGGATCCGGGGGCCCGCACAGATACGCAGTATTTT. This gives the protein CASSLDPGARTDTQYF.

This clonotype appeared a single time. CDR3 DNA sequence: TGTGCCAGCAGTGGTTTTCGGAGCTCTGGAAACACCATATATTTT. Translating it yields CASSGFRSSGNTIYF. The V gene is TRBV2, the J gene TRBJ1-3; no firm D call. V was shortened by 4 bases and J by 0 bases, with 10 bases between the two germline ends. The V gene's germline CDR1 is SNHLY and CDR2 FYNNEI. The CDR3 has 15 residues.

This clonotype was observed many times. The CDR3 DNA sequence: TGCAGTGCTAGCCCGGGGACTAGCGGGAGCGAGACCCAGTACTTC. This gives the protein CSASPGTSGSETQYF. This sequence joins TRBV20-1 and TRBJ2-5, with 14 bases fitting TRBD2. Trimming took 3 bases from V and 5 from J; bases not matched to a gene: 5. Germline lookup yields CDR1 DFQATT and CDR2 SNEGSKA (reference sequence). The CDR3 is made up of 15 amino acids.

The V gene is TRBV6-5, the J gene TRBJ2-3, with 9 bases fitting TRBD2. Germline values: CDR1 MNHEY, CDR2 SVGAGI. Losses at the gene ends were 4 bases for V and 4 bases for J; bases not matched to a gene: 9. The length of the CDR3 is 16 residues. The DNA of the CDR3 is TGTGCCAGCAGTTTGGCACCCGGGACTAGCTCAGATACGCAGTATTTT. This sequence encodes CASSLAPGTSSDTQYF.

This clonotype was detected ten times or more. J is TRBJ1-5 and V is TRBV18; D is unresolved. There are 14 residues in the CDR3. The germline V gene encodes CDR1 KGHSH and CDR2 LQKENI. Trimming left V 3 bases short and J 1 base short, with 7 bases between. CDR3 sequence: CASSPGSSNQPQHF. DNA for the CDR3: TGTGCCAGCTCACCGGGCAGCAGCAATCAGCCCCAGCATTTT.